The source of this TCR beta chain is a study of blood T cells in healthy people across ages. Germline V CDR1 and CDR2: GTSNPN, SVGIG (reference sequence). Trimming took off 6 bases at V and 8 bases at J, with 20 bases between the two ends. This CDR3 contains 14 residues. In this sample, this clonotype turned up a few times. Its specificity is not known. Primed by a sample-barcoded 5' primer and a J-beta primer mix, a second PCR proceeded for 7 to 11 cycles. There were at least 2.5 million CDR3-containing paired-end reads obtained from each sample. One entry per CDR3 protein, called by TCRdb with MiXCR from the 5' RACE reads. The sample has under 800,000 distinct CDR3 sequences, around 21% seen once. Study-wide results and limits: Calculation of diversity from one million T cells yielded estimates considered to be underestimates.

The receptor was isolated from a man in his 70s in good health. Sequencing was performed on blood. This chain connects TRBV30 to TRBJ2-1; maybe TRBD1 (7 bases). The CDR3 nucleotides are TGTGCCTGTTCTCGACTAGGGGGCTTCGATGAGCAGTTCTTC. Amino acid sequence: CACSRLGGFDEQFF.